One and the same sample provided the 15 T cell receptor beta chains below, sequenced in a study of cytomegalovirus exposure and HLA in healthy donors (dated by TCRdb to 2016 to 2017). The library came from the immunoSEQ multiplex PCR assay. For the multiplex PCR, a mixture combining 60 forward primers for TCR Vbeta segments and 13 reverse primers for TCR Jbeta segments was used. Drawn from immuneACCESS, this table holds only the in-frame rearrangements with V and J called that TCRdb kept. Clones are partly lost; checked studies trace under half to an unresolved V gene and leave the rest unexplained. The sample profile shows 150,000 to 200,000 clones; roughly four fifths of them were found once. The ten largest make up roughly 1.9% of the sample. Input material: PBMCs. These receptors were taken from a woman aged 30 to 39 in good health and CMV-seropositive.

The V gene is TRBV5-6, the J gene TRBJ2-1; 9 bases fit TRBD2. V dropped 4 bases and J dropped 12; count of bases not matched to a gene: 14. This CDR3 is built from 15 residues. Germline lookup yields CDR1 SGHDT and CDR2 YYEEEE. Written as DNA, the CDR3 is TGTGCCAGCAGCCAGGTTAGTAGCGGGAGAAGTCGGCAGTTCTTC. Protein product: CASSQVSSGRSRQFF.

The chain employs TRBV15 and TRBJ1-1; maybe TRBD1 (6 bases). From germline, CDR1 is LNHNV and CDR2 YYDKDF (reference sequence). This CDR3 contains 14 residues. With 5 bases removed from V and 5 bases from J, the gap between germline ends came to 15 bases. CDR3 DNA: TGTGCCACCAGCGGAACAGGGCGCGGGACTGAAGCTTTCTTT. Residues: CATSGTGRGTEAFF.

This clone was counted a single time. The chain is built from TRBV4-1 and TRBJ2-5, with TRBD2 as a possible D gene (7 bases). This CDR3 comprises 15 residues. Trimming took off 1 base at V and 5 bases at J, with 14 bases between the two ends. Germline V gene data show CDR1 as MGHRA and CDR2 as YSYEKL. CDR3 amino acids: CASSQGRGGLETQYF. The CDR3 DNA reads as TGCGCCAGCAGCCAAGGGAGGGGGGGGCTGGAGACCCAGTACTTC.

This clone was counted only a few times. The V and J genes are TRBV10-3 and TRBJ1-3; D gene uncertain. The germline V gene encodes CDR1 ENHRY and CDR2 SYGVKD. The V gene lost 11 bases and the J gene lost 4 bases, with 12 bases spanning the gap. The CDR3 covers 12 residues. The CDR3 loop is CASGGSGNTIYF. The CDR3, as DNA: TGTGCCTCTGGAGGATCCGGAAACACCATATATTTT.

The chain links TRBV9 to TRBJ1-5; TRBD1 matches at 7 bases. The trim removed 3 bases at V and 0 bases at J, leaving 3 bases unmatched. CDR1 is SGDLS, CDR2 YYNGEE, per germline. CDR3 size: 15 residues. The CDR3 region is CASSAQGRSNQPQHF. The CDR3 coding sequence is TGTGCCAGCAGCGCACAGGGGCGTAGCAATCAGCCCCAGCATTTT.

The V gene is TRBV21-1, the J gene TRBJ1-6. TRBV21-1 is shown as a pseudogene. The CDR3 runs to 23 residues. The DNA of the CDR3 is TGTGCCAGCAGCGCAGGGTCGGTAGGGGACTGGTTTTATGTAAGCTCCTATAATTCACCCCTCCACTTT. Residues: CASSAGSVGDWFYVSSYNSPLHF.

V is TRBV5-5 and J is TRBJ2-1; 9 positions agree with TRBD2. With V trimmed by 0 bases and J by 4 bases, 5 bases remained unmatched. The CDR3 totals 16 residues. The V gene's germline CDR1 is SGHKS and CDR2 YYEKEE (reference sequence). The CDR3 nucleotides are TGTGCCAGCAGCTTGGCCCTAGCGGGGTATTACAATGAGCAGTTCTTC. Protein product: CASSLALAGYYNEQFF. Based on the CDR3 plus reference TRBV5-5 and TRBJ2-1, the full variable domain is DAGVTQSPTHLIKTRGQQVTLRCSPISGHKSVSWYQQVLGQGPQFIFQYYEKEERGRGNFPDRFSARQFPNYSSELNVNALLLGDSALYLCASSLALAGYYNEQFFGPGTRLTVL.

The V call is TRBV25-1, the J call TRBJ1-3; D not resolved. The CDR3 is made up of 15 amino acids. Germline-derived CDR1 and CDR2 are MGHDK and SYGVNS. Trimming stripped 1 base from V and 3 bases from J, with 10 bases between. The chain's CDR3 is CASSESRQIGNTIYF. As DNA, the CDR3 is TGTGCCAGCAGTGAATCCCGACAAATTGGAAACACCATATATTTT.

This clone came up once. The V gene is TRBV5-4, the J gene TRBJ1-3; 8 bases fit TRBD1. This CDR3 has 19 residues. V trimming: 0 bases; J trimming: 4 bases; junction bases outside the gene matches: 15. Looked up from germline, CDR1 is SGHNT and CDR2 is YYREEE (reference sequence). CDR3 protein: CASSLGLGQANPRGNTIYF. Here the CDR3 DNA reads TGTGCCAGCAGCTTGGGTTTGGGACAGGCCAATCCTCGCGGAAACACCATATATTTT.

The chain has TRBV7-2 and TRBJ2-7; 10 bases line up with TRBD1. The J segment lost 3 bases and the V segment lost 4 bases, leaving 3 bases of the junction unmatched. The CDR3 extends over 14 amino acids. Germline CDR1 SGHTA, CDR2 FQGNSA. The CDR3 DNA is TGTGCCAGCAGCTCCCGGACAGGGGGCTACGAGCAGTACTTC. It translates to CASSSRTGGYEQYF. The whole variable domain, remainder taken from reference TRBV7-2 and TRBJ2-7, is GAGVSQSPSNKVTEKGKDVELRCDPISGHTALYWYRQSLGQGLEFLIYFQGNSAPDKSGLPSDRFSAERTGGSVSTLTIQRTQQEDSAVYLCASSSRTGGYEQYFGPGTRLTVT.

The rearrangement links TRBV5-4 to TRBJ2-4; 7 bases align to TRBD1. Trimming took 9 bases from V and 7 from J; bases not matched to a gene: 13. CDR3 size: 14 residues. Germline CDR1 SGHNT, CDR2 YYREEE (reference sequence). CDR3 protein: CATENLTGLNIQYF. In DNA, the CDR3 is TGTGCCACCGAGAATTTGACAGGGCTGAACATTCAGTACTTC.

This sequence joins TRBV9 and TRBJ1-1, with 7 nucleotides matching TRBD1. The CDR3 has 14 amino acids. J gave up 5 bases and V 2 bases, and 6 bases lay outside the gene matches. The germline CDR1 and CDR2 sequences are SGDLS and YYNGEE. CDR3 DNA sequence: TGTGCCAGCAGCGTCGGGACAGATCGGACTGAAGCTTTCTTT. Protein product: CASSVGTDRTEAFF.

The sample holds a few counts of this clone. The gene calls are TRBV28 and TRBJ1-6; no clear D. This CDR3 contains 16 residues. Germline CDR1 MDHEN, CDR2 SYDVKM. V gave up 2 bases and J gave up 5 bases, with 13 bases separating them. DNA of the CDR3: TGTGCCAGCAGTTTAAGTGGCCTCGGAGATAATTCACCCCTCCACTTT. Protein sequence: CASSLSGLGDNSPLHF. Full variable domain (rest looked up from reference TRBV28 and TRBJ1-6): DVKVTQSSRYLVKRTGEKVFLECVQDMDHENMFWYRQDPGLGLRLIYFSYDVKMKEKGDIPEGYSVSREKKERFSLILESASTNQTSMYLCASSLSGLGDNSPLHFGNGTRLTVT.

This chain uses TRBV7-2 with TRBJ2-5; D gene unclear. Near its end, the DNA agrees better with TRBJ2-7, so the J call may be wrong. The CDR3 has 11 residues. Germline CDR1 reads SGHTA; CDR2 reads FQGNSA. The CDR3 protein is CASSFRNEQYF. For the CDR3, the DNA is TGTGCCAGCAGCTTTAGAAACGAGCAGTACTTC.

The chain is built from TRBV30 and TRBJ1-4; D not resolved. The V gene lost 2 bases and the J gene lost 5 bases, with 12 bases spanning the gap. The CDR3 totals 14 residues. Looked up from germline, CDR1 is GTSNPN and CDR2 is SVGIG (reference sequence). The CDR3 sequence is CAWSPGRNNEKLFF. CDR3 coding DNA: TGTGCCTGGAGTCCTGGCAGGAACAATGAAAAACTGTTTTTT.